Below are 32 T cell receptor beta chains sequenced from a single sample in a study of cytomegalovirus exposure and HLA in healthy donors (dated by TCRdb to the late 2010s). Library preparation used the immunoSEQ multiplex PCR assay. A mixture of 60 forward primers for TCR Vbeta segments and 13 reverse primers for TCR Jbeta segments was used in the multiplex PCR. The table was pulled from immuneACCESS by TCRdb, which kept in-frame rearrangements only. Such tables lose some clones; where checked, under half of the loss comes from unresolved V genes, and the rest has no known cause. This sample's table lists 25,000 to 35,000 clones. Around 4.2% of the sample lies in the top ten. The sequencing sample was made of PBMCs. The source of these receptors is a woman aged 40 to 50 in good health and CMV-seropositive.

The rearrangement joins TRBV28 to TRBJ2-5; 11 nucleotides match TRBD2. The CDR3 loop spans 16 amino acids. Germline values: CDR1 MDHEN, CDR2 SYDVKM. The ends lost 5 bases at V and 5 bases at J; junction bases unmatched: 10. CDR3 coding DNA: TGTGCCAGCAGTCCCGTATTACTAGCGGGAGTCGAGACCCAGTACTTC. This translates into CASSPVLLAGVETQYF.

CDR3 bases: TGCGCCAGCAGCTGGGGACAGGGGGTTGATGGCTACACCTTC. Protein: CASSWGQGVDGYTF. The chain is built from TRBV5-1 and TRBJ1-2, with 11 bases lining up with TRBD1. Germline CDR1 and CDR2: SGHRS and YFSETQ. The CDR3 extends over 14 amino acids. J was trimmed by 6 bases and V by 3 bases; bases with no gene match: 4.

This sequence joins TRBV18 and TRBJ2-5, with 7 bases identical to TRBD1. Germline V gene sequence: CDR1 KGHSH, CDR2 LQKENI. The ends lost 2 bases at V and 5 bases at J; junction bases unmatched: 8. This CDR3 contains 15 residues. CDR3 DNA: TGTGCCAGCTCACCAAGGGGGCCCCCTCAGGAGACCCAGTACTTC. It is translated as CASSPRGPPQETQYF.

This chain joins TRBV4-1 and TRBJ1-1, with D maybe TRBD1 (5 bases). Germline lookup yields CDR1 MGHRA and CDR2 YSYEKL. The CDR3 has 14 residues. V lost 2 bases, J lost 1 base, and 8 bases lay in between. The CDR3 nucleotides are TGCGCCAGCAGCCAATTCGACAGGAACACTGAAGCTTTCTTT. The encoded protein is CASSQFDRNTEAFF.

The chain recombines TRBV4-1 with TRBJ2-2; 15 positions agree with TRBD2. V shed 3 bases, J shed 8 bases, and the junction held 4 bases outside the gene matches. This CDR3 is built from 16 residues. CDR1 MGHRA and CDR2 YSYEKL come from the germline V gene. CDR3 DNA: TGCGCCAGCAGCCAGACCGGACTAGCGGGAGGGGGGGAGCTGTTTTTT. Amino acid sequence: CASSQTGLAGGGELFF.

J is TRBJ2-5 and V is TRBV30, with 12 bases that match TRBD2. The J call may be in error: the DNA end matches TRBJ2-7 better. Germline V lookup: CDR1 GTSNPN, CDR2 SVGIG (reference sequence). The CDR3 runs to 15 residues. CDR3 in amino acids: CAWSVLAGGKGEQYF. CDR3 DNA sequence: TGTGCCTGGAGTGTACTAGCGGGAGGAAAAGGCGAGCAGTACTTC.

The genes are TRBV4-1 and TRBJ2-7, with a possible D match to TRBD1 (7 bases). The germline gives CDR1 MGHRA, CDR2 YSYEKL. Between the trimmed V and J ends, which lost 4 bases and 2 bases, there was a span of 9 bases. The CDR3 extends over 13 amino acids. CDR3 in amino acids: CASSPGGTYEQYF. CDR3 nucleotide sequence: TGCGCCAGCAGCCCAGGGGGGACCTACGAGCAGTACTTC.

The genes are TRBV19 and TRBJ1-5; 7 bases line up with TRBD1. The CDR3 runs to 13 residues. V shed 5 bases and J 6 bases; nucleotides not matched to a gene: 4. Germline V CDR1 and CDR2: LNHDA, SQIVND (reference sequence). The CDR3, as DNA: TGTGCCAGTAGTGAGGGGGCCCGTCAGCCCCAGCATTTT. The encoded protein is CASSEGARQPQHF.

The chain recombines TRBV7-2 with TRBJ2-7; tentative D call: TRBD1 (6 bases). With 5 bases removed from V and 3 bases from J, the gap between germline ends came to 17 bases. From germline, CDR1 is SGHTA and CDR2 FQGNSA. The CDR3 covers 15 residues. The DNA of the CDR3 is TGTGCCAGCAGCGCGAAACAGGGCACATACTACGAGCAGTACTTC. Translation: CASSAKQGTYYEQYF. The whole variable domain, filled in from reference TRBV7-2 and TRBJ2-7, reads GAGVSQSPSNKVTEKGKDVELRCDPISGHTALYWYRQSLGQGLEFLIYFQGNSAPDKSGLPSDRFSAERTGGSVSTLTIQRTQQEDSAVYLCASSAKQGTYYEQYFGPGTRLTVT.

Notes on this clone: Germline is not matched at one junction end, which may reflect a read error. The V call is TRBV30, the J call TRBJ1-3; D call uncertain. Germline V gives CDR1 GTSNPN, CDR2 SVGIG (reference sequence). The CDR3 length is 14 residues. The CDR3, as DNA: TGTGCCTGGATCTCACGGAGCTCTGGAAACAACATATATTTT. Translation gives CAWISRSSGNNIYF.

The gene calls are TRBV19 and TRBJ2-2; tentatively, D is TRBD1 (6 bases). This CDR3 is built from 15 residues. The V gene lost 6 bases and the J gene lost 6 bases, with 17 bases spanning the gap. The germline V gene has CDR1 LNHDA and CDR2 SQIVND (reference sequence). The CDR3 protein is CASSPRRQAPGELFF. Here the CDR3 DNA reads TGTGCCAGTAGCCCCCGTAGACAGGCCCCCGGGGAGCTGTTTTTT.

The J gene is TRBJ1-5, the V gene TRBV18; D is perhaps TRBD1 (5 bases). Germline V gene lookup returns CDR1 KGHSH and CDR2 LQKENI. The V end was cut by 3 bases, the J end by 6 bases, with 12 bases between. The CDR3 extends over 14 amino acids. The CDR3 region is CASSPQGGVQPQHF. The CDR3 region has the DNA TGTGCCAGCTCACCGCAGGGTGGGGTTCAGCCCCAGCATTTT.

The rearrangement joins TRBV7-9 to TRBJ2-7, with D tentatively TRBD1 (5 bases). V was shortened by 2 bases and J by 2 bases, with 10 bases between the two germline ends. Germline lookup yields CDR1 SEHNR and CDR2 FQNEAQ (reference sequence). The CDR3 spans 14 residues. The DNA of the CDR3 is TGTGCCAGCAGCTTAAGTCTGGGGCCCTACGAGCAGTACTTC. Protein sequence: CASSLSLGPYEQYF.

This chain joins TRBV13 and TRBJ2-3; weak D call: TRBD1 (5 bases). The length of the CDR3 is 15 residues. CDR1 and CDR2 (germline): PRHDT, FYEKMQ (reference sequence). V was clipped by 3 bases and J by 3 bases, with 13 bases between them. The CDR3 protein is CASSFRYRGTDTQYF. CDR3 coding DNA: TGTGCCAGCAGCTTTAGGTATAGGGGAACAGATACGCAGTATTTT.

The V and J genes are TRBV9 and TRBJ2-7; 8 bases are shared with TRBD2. Trimming at V came to 5 bases and at J to 2 bases, leaving 9 bases not matched to a gene. The germline gives CDR1 SGDLS, CDR2 YYNGEE. The CDR3 runs to 15 residues. CDR3 in amino acids: CASSGLAGGAYEQYF. The CDR3 DNA is TGTGCCAGCAGTGGACTAGCCGGTGGCGCCTACGAGCAGTACTTC.

The genes are TRBV29-1 and TRBJ2-3; D possibly corresponds to TRBD1 (5 bases). This CDR3 is 13 amino acids long. Germline V CDR1 and CDR2: SQVTM, ANQGSEA. The V end was cut by 3 bases, the J end by 3 bases, with 10 bases between. The CDR3 DNA sequence: TGCAGCGTTGACTTAGGGGTTACAGATACGCAGTATTTT. Its protein product is CSVDLGVTDTQYF.

V gene TRBV30 combines with J gene TRBJ2-5; D possibly corresponds to TRBD1 (7 bases). The length of the CDR3 is 14 residues. CDR1 and CDR2 from the germline V gene are GTSNPN and SVGIG (reference sequence). Trimming removed 0 bases from V and 6 bases from J, with 14 bases in between. Here the CDR3 reads CAWSVGGGLKTQYF. CDR3 bases: TGTGCCTGGAGTGTTGGAGGGGGCTTGAAGACCCAGTACTTC.

V is TRBV7-2 and J is TRBJ2-5; TRBD2 agrees at 9 bases. V shed 2 bases, J shed 2 bases, and the junction held 9 bases outside the gene matches. Germline CDR1 SGHTA, CDR2 FQGNSA. This CDR3 is built from 17 residues. This chain's CDR3 is CASSLRASGETQETQYF. CDR3 coding DNA: TGTGCCAGCAGCTTAAGGGCTAGCGGGGAAACTCAAGAGACCCAGTACTTC.

The chain has TRBV7-9 and TRBJ2-5; no clear D. Trimming pared 5 bases from V and 4 bases from J, leaving 5 bases between. CDR1 and CDR2 from the germline V gene are SEHNR and FQNEAQ (reference sequence). The CDR3 totals 11 residues. The CDR3 region is CASSIGETQYF. In DNA form, the CDR3 reads TGTGCCAGCAGCATCGGAGAGACCCAGTACTTC.

The chain joins TRBV5-6 to TRBJ1-1; tentatively, D is TRBD1 (6 bases). Trimming left V 5 bases short and J 0 bases short, with 14 bases between. The germline V gene has CDR1 SGHDT and CDR2 YYEEEE. This CDR3 comprises 15 residues. CDR3 amino acids: CASSGPGEMNTEAFF. CDR3 bases: TGTGCCAGCAGTGGACCAGGGGAGATGAACACTGAAGCTTTCTTT. The full variable domain, its missing parts supplied by reference TRBV5-6 and TRBJ1-1, is DAGVTQSPTHLIKTRGQQVTLRCSPKSGHDTVSWYQQALGQGPQFIFQYYEEEERQRGNFPDRFSGHQFPNYSSELNVNALLLGDSALYLCASSGPGEMNTEAFFGQGTRLTVV.

This chain joins TRBV28 and TRBJ2-2; 10 bases line up with TRBD2. Trimming took 4 bases from V and 4 from J; bases not matched to a gene: 6. CDR1 and CDR2 from the germline V gene are MDHEN and SYDVKM. The CDR3 consists of 16 residues. The CDR3 coding sequence is TGTGCCAGCAGTTCCGGGACTAGCGTGGGCACCGGGGAGCTGTTTTTT. Its translation: CASSSGTSVGTGELFF.

Comments on this clone: Other DNA sequences in this sample translate to the same CDR3. The chain joins TRBV19 to TRBJ1-1; 9 positions match TRBD1. V lost 4 bases and J lost 1; bases outside the gene matches: 4. The CDR3 covers 15 residues. Per the germline V gene, CDR1 is LNHDA and CDR2 is SQIVND (reference sequence). The DNA of the CDR3 is TGTGCCAGTAGTAGACCGGGACAGGGGAACACTGAAGCTTTCTTT. Translating it yields CASSRPGQGNTEAFF. Supplemented by reference TRBV19 and TRBJ1-1, the full variable domain reads DGGITQSPKYLFRKEGQNVTLSCEQNLNHDAMYWYRQDPGQGLRLIYYSQIVNDFQKGDIAEGYSVSREKKESFPLTVTSAQKNPTAFYLCASSRPGQGNTEAFFGQGTRLTVV.

The genes are TRBV7-2 and TRBJ2-5; unclear D gene. The CDR3 sequence is 15 residues long. Germline assignment: CDR1 SGHTA and CDR2 FQGNSA. V was trimmed by 1 base and J by 2 bases, leaving 11 bases between them. The CDR3 coding sequence is TGTGCCAGCAGCTTAGTAGGTACAGTACAAGAGACCCAGTACTTC. It encodes CASSLVGTVQETQYF.

The chain uses TRBV14 and TRBJ2-5, with D tentatively TRBD2 (6 bases). Trimming removed 1 base from V and 6 bases from J, with 15 bases in between. The CDR3 consists of 15 residues. Germline V gene sequence: CDR1 SGHDN, CDR2 FVKESK. The CDR3 loop reads CASSQGIGSSKTQYF. The CDR3 DNA is TGTGCCAGCAGCCAAGGCATCGGGAGTAGTAAGACCCAGTACTTC.

V usage is TRBV7-7 and J usage is TRBJ2-1, with TRBD2 matching 7 bases. Unmatched junction bases numbered 5, after V lost 1 base and J lost 2 bases. Germline values: CDR1 SSHAT, CDR2 FNYEAQ (reference sequence). The CDR3 has 16 residues. The CDR3 here is CASSLGGLAAYNEQFF. The CDR3 coding sequence is TGTGCCAGCAGCTTAGGTGGGCTAGCGGCCTACAATGAGCAGTTCTTC.

The chain uses TRBV13 and TRBJ2-1; the match to TRBD2 covers 8 bases. The V gene's germline CDR1 is PRHDT and CDR2 FYEKMQ (reference sequence). V lost 4 bases and J lost 7; bases outside the gene matches: 6. This CDR3 region has 14 residues. The CDR3 DNA reads as TGTGCCAGCAGCTATAGCGGGATAGGGAATGAGCAGTTCTTC. This translates into CASSYSGIGNEQFF. The entire variable domain, with the rest obtained from reference TRBV13 and TRBJ2-1, is as follows: AAGVIQSPRHLIKEKRETATLKCYPIPRHDTVYWYQQGPGQDPQFLISFYEKMQSDKGSIPDRFSAQQFSDYHSELNMSSLELGDSALYFCASSYSGIGNEQFFGPGTRLTVL.

This chain uses TRBV28 with TRBJ2-7; D remains ambiguous. In germline, CDR1 is MDHEN, CDR2 SYDVKM. This CDR3 has 14 amino acids. Trimming took off 1 base at V and 1 base at J, with 8 bases between the two ends. Written as DNA, the CDR3 is TGTGCCAGCAGTTTATCTTTTAATTCCTACGAGCAGTACTTC. It codes for CASSLSFNSYEQYF.

The J gene is TRBJ2-7, the V gene TRBV7-2; D may be TRBD1 (6 bases). V lost 1 base and J 2 bases, leaving 6 bases between the germline ends. The CDR3 extends over 13 amino acids. CDR1 and CDR2 from the germline V gene are SGHTA and FQGNSA. Here the CDR3 DNA reads TGTGCCAGCAGCTTAGAGGGGGCCTACGAGCAGTACTTC. Translating gives CASSLEGAYEQYF.

The V and J genes are TRBV6-6 and TRBJ2-2; D is possibly TRBD2 (6 bases). V gave up 4 bases and J gave up 1 base, with 13 bases separating them. The CDR3 is 16 residues long. Germline CDR1 MNHNY, CDR2 SVGAGI (reference sequence). Here the CDR3 reads CASSSPTGGNTGELFF. The CDR3 nucleotides are TGTGCCAGCAGTTCCCCGACCGGGGGGAACACCGGGGAGCTGTTTTTT.

The chain employs TRBV18 and TRBJ2-1; D is undetermined. Trimming took off 3 bases at V and 5 bases at J, with 11 bases between the two ends. CDR3 length: 14 amino acids. Germline assignment: CDR1 KGHSH and CDR2 LQKENI. The CDR3 coding sequence is TGTGCCAGCTCACCTGTCGCCAGTAACAATGAGCAGTTCTTC. Amino acid sequence: CASSPVASNNEQFF.

V usage is TRBV7-2 and J usage is TRBJ2-1; 7 bases agree with TRBD2. The CDR3 extends over 16 amino acids. Trimming took 3 bases from V and 3 from J; bases not matched to a gene: 8. Germline V gene data show CDR1 as SGHTA and CDR2 as FQGNSA. CDR3 loop: CASSLGRRELYNEQFF. CDR3 sequence (DNA): TGTGCCAGCAGCTTGGGGAGGCGGGAGCTCTACAATGAGCAGTTCTTC.

The chain carries TRBV7-8 and TRBJ1-1; D perhaps matches TRBD1 (6 bases). Germline CDR1 SGHVS, CDR2 FQNEAQ. The CDR3 runs 16 residues. Trimming left V 0 bases short and J 3 bases short, with 14 bases between. DNA for the CDR3: TGTGCCAGCAGCTTAGCGAGGGGGGGCGCAGACACTGAAGCTTTCTTT. It is translated as CASSLARGGADTEAFF.